These 24 T cell receptor beta chains came from one sample sequenced in a study of blood T cell repertoires in COVID-19. The table came from immunoSEQ multiplex PCR; TCRdb's copy has only in-frame clones and leaves some out. The repertoire holds around 300,000 clones, with approximately 83% as singletons. Sequenced material: peripheral blood. The origin of the receptors is a woman in her seventies with acute or convalescent COVID-19.

The gene calls are TRBV19 and TRBJ2-1, with a possible D match to TRBD2 (7 bases). The CDR3 has 16 residues. V lost 1 base to trimming and J lost 4 bases, with 14 bases between them. Per the germline V gene, CDR1 is LNHDA and CDR2 is SQIVND (reference sequence). CDR3 in amino acids: CASSIGGRGHYNEQFF. In DNA form, the CDR3 reads TGTGCCAGTAGTATAGGAGGGCGGGGGCATTACAATGAGCAGTTCTTC.

The chain joins TRBV10-1 to TRBJ1-5; the D is unclear. Trimming took off 8 bases at V and 5 bases at J, with 13 bases between the two ends. Looked up from germline, CDR1 is WNHNN and CDR2 is SYGVQD (reference sequence). The CDR3 length is 13 residues. The CDR3 nucleotides are TGCGCCAGCGCCCCGGGGTTTCATCAGCCCCAGCATTTT. It specifies CASAPGFHQPQHF.

The CDR3 DNA reads TGTGCCAGTAGTGACCCGGGACAGGGGAGCAATCAGCCCCAGCATTTT. Amino acids: CASSDPGQGSNQPQHF. This chain links TRBV19 with TRBJ1-5; 10 bases are a match to TRBD1. This CDR3 contains 16 residues. Germline-derived CDR1 and CDR2 are LNHDA and SQIVND (reference sequence). Unmatched junction bases numbered 5, after V lost 5 bases and J lost 1 base.

This clone was picked up a small number of times. This rearrangement joins TRBV20-1 to TRBJ1-1, with D possibly TRBD1 on 5 matching bases. Germline CDR1 DFQATT, CDR2 SNEGSKA (reference sequence). Trimming stripped 5 bases from V and 11 bases from J, with 12 bases between. This CDR3 spans 10 amino acids. The CDR3 DNA sequence: TGCAGTGCTTCGACAGACGCGGCTTTCTTT. The encoded protein is CSASTDAAFF.

The genes are TRBV5-8 and TRBJ2-3, with D maybe TRBD2 (5 bases). With 0 bases removed from V and 4 bases from J, the gap between germline ends came to 9 bases. Germline CDR1 reads SGHTS; CDR2 reads YDEGEE. There are 14 residues in the CDR3. CDR3: CASSLVRGADTQYF. The CDR3 nucleotides read TGTGCCAGCAGCTTGGTCCGGGGAGCAGATACGCAGTATTTT.

V usage is TRBV19 and J usage is TRBJ2-1; 10 positions match TRBD1. Germline V gives CDR1 LNHDA, CDR2 SQIVND (reference sequence). J lost 2 bases, V lost 5 bases, and 12 bases had no gene match. The CDR3 is 18 residues long. This chain's CDR3 is CASSLNPPGQGPYNEQFF. The CDR3 coding sequence is TGTGCCAGTAGTCTCAACCCTCCGGGACAGGGGCCCTACAATGAGCAGTTCTTC.

This clone has a count of ten or more. The chain uses TRBV6-1 and TRBJ2-7; the match to TRBD1 covers 11 bases. V gave up 3 bases and J gave up 0 bases; unmatched junction bases: 1. Germline V gene sequence: CDR1 MNHNS, CDR2 SASEGT. The CDR3 sequence is 15 residues long. As DNA, the CDR3 is TGTGCCAGCAGTGATGGGACAGGGGGCTCCTACGAGCAGTACTTC. This gives the protein CASSDGTGGSYEQYF.

The CDR3 DNA sequence: TGCGCCAGCACGGTGGACTCGGGATCGGGCTACACCTTC. It is translated as CASTVDSGSGYTF. The chain has TRBV10-2 and TRBJ1-2, with D unresolved. V lost 7 bases and J 8 bases, leaving 17 bases between the germline ends. The CDR3 runs to 13 residues. Looked up from germline, CDR1 is WSHSY and CDR2 is SAAADI.

The chain couples TRBV3-1 (or the pseudogene TRBV3-2) to TRBJ2-7; unclear D gene. The CDR3 is 12 residues long. V was trimmed by 5 bases and J by 3 bases, leaving 8 bases between them. The germline gives CDR1 LGHDT, CDR2 YNNKEL (reference sequence). CDR3 sequence (DNA): TGTGCCAGCAGCGTCGGTAACTACGAGCAGTACTTC. It yields the protein CASSVGNYEQYF.

J is TRBJ1-6 and V is TRBV27, with TRBD1 as a possible D gene (6 bases). Germline V gives CDR1 MNHEY, CDR2 SMNVEV (reference sequence). The CDR3 contains 17 residues. V lost 3 bases to trimming and J lost 7 bases, with 19 bases between them. The CDR3 reads CASSLGAGRTLNSPLHF. The CDR3 DNA is TGTGCCAGCAGTTTGGGGGCAGGGCGAACTTTAAATTCACCCCTCCACTTT.

The chain carries TRBV12-5 and TRBJ1-2; 8 bases align to TRBD1. Unmatched junction bases numbered 0, after V lost 6 bases and J lost 3 bases. The CDR3 spans 12 residues. CDR1 is LGHNT, CDR2 FRNRAP, per germline. CDR3 DNA: TGTGCTAGTGGGGGACAGGACTATGGCTACACCTTC. Residues: CASGGQDYGYTF.

V and J are TRBV6-1 and TRBJ1-2, with D perhaps matching TRBD1 (5 bases). The germline CDR1 and CDR2 sequences are MNHNS and SASEGT. CDR3 length: 12 amino acids. Trimming cost V 7 bases and J 8 bases, with 14 bases left between them. The CDR3 bases are TGTGCCAGCACGCGGGACTTTTGGGGCTACACCTTC. Protein product: CASTRDFWGYTF.

The chain's CDR3 is CASSRGEAGVTEAFF. The CDR3 coding sequence is TGCGCCAGCAGCCGCGGGGAGGCGGGCGTCACTGAAGCTTTCTTT. The chain recombines TRBV4-1 with TRBJ1-1; no definite D call. Trimming cost V 4 bases and J 4 bases, with 16 bases left between them. Germline V gene data show CDR1 as MGHRA and CDR2 as YSYEKL. The CDR3 runs 15 residues.

The rearrangement links TRBV2 to TRBJ1-2, with 7 bases identical to TRBD1. Germline V gene data show CDR1 as SNHLY and CDR2 as FYNNEI. The V gene end was trimmed by 6 bases and the J gene end by 0 bases; junction bases not matched to a gene: 4. CDR3 length equals 14 residues. CDR3 in amino acids: CASRETGSNYGYTF. CDR3 nucleotide sequence: TGTGCCAGCAGGGAGACAGGGTCTAACTATGGCTACACCTTC.

The V call is TRBV9, the J call TRBJ2-1; tentatively, D is TRBD2 (5 bases). V was trimmed by 0 bases and J by 2 bases, leaving 12 bases between them. Germline V gene data show CDR1 as SGDLS and CDR2 as YYNGEE. The CDR3 is made up of 16 amino acids. DNA for the CDR3: TGTGCCAGCAGCGTAGGAGGCGCGGGCGCCTACAATGAGCAGTTCTTC. Translation gives CASSVGGAGAYNEQFF.

The chain employs TRBV6-6 and TRBJ2-1; a weak D match, TRBD1 (5 bases). V was shortened by 7 bases and J by 7 bases, with 20 bases between the two germline ends. Germline-derived CDR1 and CDR2 are MNHNY and SVGAGI (reference sequence). This CDR3 has 15 amino acids. CDR3 protein: CASTSGRLPGNEQFF. The CDR3 DNA sequence: TGTGCCAGCACCTCAGGCAGGCTTCCAGGGAATGAGCAGTTCTTC.

The chain links TRBV15 to TRBJ1-3; TRBD1 is a possible D gene (6 bases). Germline CDR1 is LNHNV and CDR2 is YYDKDF (reference sequence). The CDR3 spans 16 residues. V was cut by 1 base and J by 4 bases, with 14 bases left in between. CDR3 residues: CATSRGSQGSGNTIYF. The CDR3 region has the DNA TGTGCCACCAGCAGAGGTTCTCAGGGGTCGGGAAACACCATATATTTT.

The V gene is TRBV28, the J gene TRBJ2-7, with TRBD1 matching over 8 bases. CDR3 size: 14 residues. Unmatched junction bases numbered 4, after V lost 6 bases and J lost 0 bases. CDR1 MDHEN and CDR2 SYDVKM come from the germline V gene. CDR3 nucleotide sequence: TGTGCCAGCAGCTCAGGGGGCGGCTCCTACGAGCAGTACTTC. Amino acids: CASSSGGGSYEQYF.

The chain employs TRBV7-2 and TRBJ1-4, with D unclear. CDR3 length: 15 amino acids. Deletions cut 5 bases from V and 7 bases from J, with 17 bases between. The germline gives CDR1 SGHTA, CDR2 FQGNSA. CDR3 sequence (DNA): TGTGCCAGCAGCCCAAGGACGGGGATAGTTGAAAAACTGTTTTTT. It specifies CASSPRTGIVEKLFF.

This chain links TRBV7-9 with TRBJ2-1, with D possibly TRBD1 on 5 matching bases. Trimming shortened V by 0 bases and J by 6 bases, and 9 bases separated the two germline ends. This CDR3 spans 14 amino acids. Germline assignment: CDR1 SEHNR and CDR2 FQNEAQ (reference sequence). CDR3 in DNA: TGTGCCAGCAGCTTAGCGCAGGGTTTCAATGAGCAGTTCTTC. It is translated as CASSLAQGFNEQFF.

The rearrangement joins TRBV5-1 to TRBJ2-1; 12 nucleotides line up with TRBD1. CDR1 is SGHRS, CDR2 YFSETQ, per germline. The CDR3 runs to 16 residues. J gave up 7 bases and V 7 bases, and 12 bases lay outside the gene matches. CDR3 sequence: CASSDPGQGALNEQFF. The CDR3 coding sequence is TGCGCCAGCTCGGACCCGGGACAGGGGGCCCTGAATGAGCAGTTCTTC.

The count of this clone is one. This chain links TRBV4-2 with TRBJ2-2; tentative D call: TRBD1 (7 bases). V was clipped by 4 bases and J by 4 bases, with 13 bases between them. This CDR3 comprises 15 residues. Germline loops: CDR1 LGHNA, CDR2 YNFKEQ. The CDR3 DNA is TGTGCCAGCAGCCGGGGGGACAGCACCACCGGGGAGCTGTTTTTT. The encoded protein is CASSRGDSTTGELFF.

The chain carries TRBV6-2 or TRBV6-3 and TRBJ2-1; no definite D call. The CDR3 length is 18 residues. Germline CDR1 is MNHEY and CDR2 is SVGEGT. Trimming pared 0 bases from V and 5 bases from J, leaving 20 bases between. DNA for the CDR3: TGTGCCAGCAGTTACTCGGCCTGGAGCCGTGAGAGAAACAATGAGCAGTTCTTC. Translating gives CASSYSAWSRERNNEQFF.

The rearrangement uses TRBV5-1 and TRBJ2-5, with 10 nucleotides matching TRBD2. Germline CDR1 is SGHRS and CDR2 is YFSETQ. The trim removed 0 bases at V and 1 base at J, leaving 6 bases unmatched. The CDR3 is made up of 17 amino acids. CDR3 protein: CASSLGLAGATQETQYF. As DNA, the CDR3 is TGCGCCAGCAGCTTGGGTCTAGCGGGGGCTACCCAAGAGACCCAGTACTTC. The whole variable domain, remainder taken from reference TRBV5-1 and TRBJ2-5, is KAGVTQTPRYLIKTRGQQVTLSCSPISGHRSVSWYQQTPGQGLQFLFEYFSETQRNKGNFPGRFSGRQFSNSRSEMNVSTLELGDSALYLCASSLGLAGATQETQYFGPGTRLLVL.